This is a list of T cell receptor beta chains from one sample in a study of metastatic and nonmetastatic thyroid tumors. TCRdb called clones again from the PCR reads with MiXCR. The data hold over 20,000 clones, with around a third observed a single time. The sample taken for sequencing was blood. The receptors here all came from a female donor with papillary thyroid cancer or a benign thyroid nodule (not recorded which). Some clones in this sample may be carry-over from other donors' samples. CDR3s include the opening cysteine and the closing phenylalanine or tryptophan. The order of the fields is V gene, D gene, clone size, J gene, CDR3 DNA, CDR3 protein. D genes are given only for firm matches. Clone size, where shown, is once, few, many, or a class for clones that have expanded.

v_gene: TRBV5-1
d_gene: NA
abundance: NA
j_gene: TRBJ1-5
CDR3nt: TGCGCCAGCAGCTTCGGTCCCGGCAGTAGTAGTCAGCCCCAGCATTTT
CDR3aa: CASSFGPGSSSQPQHF

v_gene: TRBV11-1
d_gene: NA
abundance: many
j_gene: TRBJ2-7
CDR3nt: TGTGCCAGCAGCCCGGACGGCCCCTACGAGCAGTACTTC
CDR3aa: CASSPDGPYEQYF

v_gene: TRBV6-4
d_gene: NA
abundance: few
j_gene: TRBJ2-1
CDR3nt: TGTGCCAGCAGTGACTCGGCTGCATCCAATGAGCAGTTCTTC
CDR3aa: CASSDSAASNEQFF

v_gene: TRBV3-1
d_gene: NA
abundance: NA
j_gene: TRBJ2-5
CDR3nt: TGTGCCAGCAGCCGTACTAGTGTAGAGACCCAGTACTTC
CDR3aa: CASSRTSVETQYF

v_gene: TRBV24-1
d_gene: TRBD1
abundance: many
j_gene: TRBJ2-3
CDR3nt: TGTGCCACCAGTCCGGGACAGGGGGCCAGTGGCACAGATACGCAGTATTTT
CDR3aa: CATSPGQGASGTDTQYF

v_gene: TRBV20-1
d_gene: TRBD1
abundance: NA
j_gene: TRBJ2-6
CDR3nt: TGCAGCGCCGTATCTAGAGACAGGGAACAAAACTCTGGGGCCAACGTCCTGACTTTC
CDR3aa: CSAVSRDREQNSGANVLTF

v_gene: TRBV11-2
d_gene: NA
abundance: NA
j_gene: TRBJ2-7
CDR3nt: TGTGCCAGCAGCTCGTTCAGACGGGCTCTCTACGAGCAGTACTTC
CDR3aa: CASSSFRRALYEQYF

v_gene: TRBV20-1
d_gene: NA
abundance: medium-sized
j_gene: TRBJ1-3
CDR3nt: TGCAGTGCACTGTTGGACGGAGGAAACACCATATATTTT
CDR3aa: CSALLDGGNTIYF

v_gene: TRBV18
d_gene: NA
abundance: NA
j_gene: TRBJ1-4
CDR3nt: TGTGCCAGCTCACCTCCCGGGGCGGGCGGTAATGAAAAACTGTTTTTT
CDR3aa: CASSPPGAGGNEKLFF

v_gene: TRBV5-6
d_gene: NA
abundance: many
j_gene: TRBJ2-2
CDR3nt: TGTGCCAGCCATACGAGGTTAAACACCGGGGAGCTGTTTTTT
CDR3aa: CASHTRLNTGELFF

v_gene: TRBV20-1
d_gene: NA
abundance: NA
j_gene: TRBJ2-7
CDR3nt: TGCAGTGCTAGAGGTCGAAATTACGAGCAGTACTTC
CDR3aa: CSARGRNYEQYF

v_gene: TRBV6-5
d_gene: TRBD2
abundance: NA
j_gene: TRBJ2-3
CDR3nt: TGTGCCAGCAGTTGGGGAGGACTAGCGGGAGCTGATACGCAGTATTTT
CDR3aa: CASSWGGLAGADTQYF

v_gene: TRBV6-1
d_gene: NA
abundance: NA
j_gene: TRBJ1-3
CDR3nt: TGTGCCAGCAGTGAAGAGGAGGGGCACGGAAACACCATATATTTT
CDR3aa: CASSEEEGHGNTIYF

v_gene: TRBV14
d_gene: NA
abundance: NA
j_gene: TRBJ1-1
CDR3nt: TGTGCCAGCAGCCAAGATAGTCGGGGCGATTTGAACACTGAAGCTTTCTTT
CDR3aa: CASSQDSRGDLNTEAFF

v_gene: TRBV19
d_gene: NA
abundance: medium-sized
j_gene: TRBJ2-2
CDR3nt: TGTGCCAGTAGTCTTGAGGTTCTAGCGAACACCGGGGAGCTGTTTTTT
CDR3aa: CASSLEVLANTGELFF

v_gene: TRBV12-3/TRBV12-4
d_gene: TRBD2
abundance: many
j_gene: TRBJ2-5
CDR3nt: TGTGCCAGCAGTAATAGCGGGGGGGCTGGGGAGACCCAGTACTTC
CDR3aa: CASSNSGGAGETQYF

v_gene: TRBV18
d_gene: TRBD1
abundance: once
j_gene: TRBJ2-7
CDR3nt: TGTGCCAGCTCACCACCCGGGACAGGGGTTTTGTACGAGCAGTACTTC
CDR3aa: CASSPPGTGVLYEQYF

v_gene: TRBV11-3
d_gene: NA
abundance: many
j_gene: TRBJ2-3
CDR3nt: TGTGCCAGCAGCGGGGGGGGCCCAGATACGCAGTATTTT
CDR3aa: CASSGGGPDTQYF

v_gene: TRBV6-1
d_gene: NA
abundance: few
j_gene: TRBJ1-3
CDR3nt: TGTGCCAGCAAGAAGGGGAAGGATCCGAACACCATATATTTT
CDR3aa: CASKKGKDPNTIYF